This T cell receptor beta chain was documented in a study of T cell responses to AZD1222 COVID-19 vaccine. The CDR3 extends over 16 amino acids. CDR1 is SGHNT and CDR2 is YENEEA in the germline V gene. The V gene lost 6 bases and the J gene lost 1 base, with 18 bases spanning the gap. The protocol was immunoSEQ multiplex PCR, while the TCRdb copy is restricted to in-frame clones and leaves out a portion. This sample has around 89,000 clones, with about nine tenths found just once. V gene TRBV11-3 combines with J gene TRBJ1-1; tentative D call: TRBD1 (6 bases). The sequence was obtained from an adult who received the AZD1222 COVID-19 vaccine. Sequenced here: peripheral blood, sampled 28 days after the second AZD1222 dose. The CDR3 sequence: CASSRYRQDRNTEAFF. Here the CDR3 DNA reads TGTGCCAGCAGTCGATACCGACAGGACAGGAACACTGAAGCTTTCTTT.